Below are 26 T cell receptor beta chains sequenced from a single sample in a study of blood T cells in healthy people across ages. The second PCR ran about 6 to 12 cycles with a sample-barcoded 5' primer and J-beta primers. TCRdb independently ran MiXCR on the 5' RACE reads; one entry per CDR3 protein. The top ten clones hold less than 2.5% of a sample with about 1.8 million distinct CDR3 sequences, around 50% of them seen once. The sequencing sample was made of blood. Receptors originate from a woman aged 40 to 50 in good health.

To note about this clonotype: At one boundary the junction diverges from the germline segment, which might be a read error. The V and J genes are TRBV6-5 and TRBJ1-2, with D maybe TRBD1 (6 bases). The CDR3 contains 15 residues. Germline loops: CDR1 MNHEY, CDR2 SVGAGI. The CDR3 DNA is TGTGCCAGCAGCCAACATACAGGGCCTAACTGTGGCTACACCTTC. Amino acids: CASSQHTGPNCGYTF.

A few counts support this clonotype. This sequence joins TRBV29-1 and TRBJ1-2; D is unresolved. The CDR3 runs to 10 residues. Germline CDR1 is SQVTM and CDR2 is ANQGSEA. V was trimmed by 7 bases and J by 3 bases, leaving 6 bases between them. For the CDR3, the DNA is TGCAGCGATCTGGACTATGGCTACACCTTC. Protein: CSDLDYGYTF.

In this sample, this clonotype turned up a few times. V and J are TRBV7-2 and TRBJ2-5; D is undetermined. Deletions cut 5 bases from V and 7 bases from J, with 17 bases between. The V gene's germline CDR1 is SGHTA and CDR2 FQGNSA. This CDR3 comprises 14 residues. The CDR3 protein is CASSPTGTEGTQYF. The CDR3 DNA reads as TGTGCCAGCAGCCCTACCGGCACGGAAGGGACCCAGTACTTC.

The V gene is TRBV7-6, the J gene TRBJ2-7, with TRBD2 as a possible D gene (5 bases). Germline values: CDR1 SGHVS, CDR2 FNYEAQ. Trimming shortened V by 5 bases and J by 2 bases, and 13 bases separated the two germline ends. The CDR3 runs to 14 residues. The CDR3 loop reads CASSVGGRAYEQYF. CDR3 bases: TGTGCCAGCAGCGTAGGAGGAAGGGCCTACGAGCAGTACTTC.

V is TRBV5-5 and J is TRBJ1-5; D gene unclear. Per the germline V gene, CDR1 is SGHKS and CDR2 is YYEKEE (reference sequence). Trimming removed 2 bases from V and 0 bases from J, with 18 bases in between. This CDR3 region has 18 residues. The CDR3 protein is CASSLWSRGHYSNQPQHF. CDR3 coding DNA: TGTGCCAGCAGCTTATGGTCCCGGGGTCATTATAGCAATCAGCCCCAGCATTTT.

This clonotype was seen a handful of times. The rearrangement links TRBV2 to TRBJ2-5; D possibly matches TRBD1 or TRBD2 (5 bases each). V was clipped by 4 bases and J by 5 bases, with 11 bases between them. CDR1 SNHLY and CDR2 FYNNEI come from the germline V gene. CDR3 size: 13 residues. The CDR3 here is CASSVGDWETQYF. DNA of the CDR3: TGTGCCAGCAGTGTGGGGGATTGGGAGACCCAGTACTTC.

With respect to this clonotype: At one boundary the junction diverges from the germline segment, which might be a read error. The V gene is TRBV2, the J gene TRBJ2-6, with unresolved D. The CDR3 runs 14 residues. Germline CDR1 and CDR2: SNHLY and FYNNEI. In DNA form, the CDR3 reads TGTGCCAGCATAGACGACTCTGGGACCAACGTCCTGACTTTC. Residues: CASIDDSGTNVLTF.

The rearrangement links TRBV15 to TRBJ2-4, with TRBD2 identical over 12 bases. V lost 5 bases and J lost 4; bases outside the gene matches: 6. Germline assignment: CDR1 LNHNV and CDR2 YYDKDF (reference sequence). The CDR3 runs 16 residues. The CDR3 is CATSGGLAGIKNIQYF. In DNA form, the CDR3 reads TGTGCCACCAGCGGAGGACTAGCGGGGATAAAAAACATTCAGTACTTC.

The genes are TRBV5-1 and TRBJ1-4; 7 nucleotides align to TRBD1. The CDR3 extends over 13 amino acids. Looked up from germline, CDR1 is SGHRS and CDR2 is YFSETQ. With V trimmed by 4 bases and J by 8 bases, 5 bases remained unmatched. CDR3 sequence reads: CASSRQGQEKLFF. The CDR3 DNA reads TGCGCCAGCAGCCGACAGGGTCAGGAAAAACTGTTTTTT.

This clonotype has only one observation. J is TRBJ2-5 and V is TRBV7-9; 10 nucleotides agree with TRBD1. J was trimmed by 5 bases and V by 2 bases; bases with no gene match: 17. Germline CDR1 reads SEHNR; CDR2 reads FQNEAQ (reference sequence). This CDR3 is built from 19 residues. The CDR3 region is CASSLPDRGTRQEHETQYF. The CDR3 region has the DNA TGTGCCAGCAGCTTACCGGACAGGGGGACCCGCCAAGAGCATGAGACCCAGTACTTC.

The V gene is TRBV7-9, the J gene TRBJ2-7; TRBD1 might be the D (6 bases). The ends were cut back, 6 bases at V and 7 bases at J, with 22 bases in the middle. This CDR3 has 15 amino acids. CDR1 and CDR2 (germline): SEHNR, FQNEAQ (reference sequence). The CDR3 sequence: CASSQLGERQVEQYF. The CDR3 bases are TGTGCCAGCAGTCAATTGGGAGAGAGACAGGTTGAGCAGTACTTC.

V gene TRBV27 combines with J gene TRBJ1-1, with 11 bases identical to TRBD1. The germline gives CDR1 MNHEY, CDR2 SMNVEV (reference sequence). The junction had 7 bases not matched to a gene; V was cut back by 4 bases and J by 0 bases. The length of the CDR3 is 17 residues. The CDR3 DNA reads as TGTGCCAGCAGTTACCGGGACAGGGGGGGTTTGAACACTGAAGCTTTCTTT. Translation: CASSYRDRGGLNTEAFF.

This clonotype appeared a single time. The rearrangement uses TRBV20-1 and TRBJ2-3, with 8 bases identical to TRBD2. The CDR3 totals 15 residues. The V gene end was trimmed by 1 base and the J gene end by 2 bases; junction bases not matched to a gene: 5. The germline V gene has CDR1 DFQATT and CDR2 SNEGSKA (reference sequence). This CDR3 is CSARVGAGATDTQYF. The CDR3 DNA reads TGCAGTGCTAGAGTGGGAGCGGGGGCCACAGATACGCAGTATTTT.

This clonotype was seen a handful of times. The rearrangement links TRBV6-2 or TRBV6-3 to TRBJ2-3; D tentatively fits TRBD1 or TRBD2 (6 bases each). Germline V gene lookup returns CDR1 MNHEY and CDR2 SVGEGT. This CDR3 contains 16 residues. V lost 0 bases to trimming and J lost 4 bases, with 14 bases between them. This CDR3 reads CASSYSGGTQPDTQYF. Here the CDR3 DNA reads TGTGCCAGCAGTTACTCGGGGGGCACCCAGCCAGATACGCAGTATTTT.

V and J are TRBV2 and TRBJ1-1; D possibly corresponds to TRBD1 (5 bases). Trimming cost V 11 bases and J 4 bases, with 20 bases left between them. CDR1 SNHLY and CDR2 FYNNEI come from the germline V gene. The CDR3 contains 14 residues. The CDR3 coding sequence is TGTGCCGGGAACGTGGGGGGGACGGGCACTGAAGCTTTCTTT. Residues: CAGNVGGTGTEAFF.

The genes are TRBV4-1 and TRBJ2-3; TRBD2 aligns across 9 bases. The CDR3 is made up of 15 amino acids. V dropped 1 base and J dropped 4; count of bases not matched to a gene: 3. Per the germline V gene, CDR1 is MGHRA and CDR2 is YSYEKL. CDR3 in amino acids: CASSQGERGADTQYF. Here the CDR3 DNA reads TGCGCCAGCAGCCAAGGAGAGCGGGGGGCAGATACGCAGTATTTT.

The V gene is TRBV9, the J gene TRBJ2-4; possible D gene TRBD1, 6 bases. With the DNA end fitting TRBJ2-7 better, the J assignment may be wrong. Germline V gene sequence: CDR1 SGDLS, CDR2 YYNGEE. The CDR3 spans 15 residues. CDR3 nucleotides: TGTGCCAGCAGCGTAGAAGGGGGTCCCACCTACGAGCAGTACTTC. Translating it yields CASSVEGGPTYEQYF.

As concerns this clonotype: The final CDR3 position lacks the conserved phenylalanine or tryptophan, pointing to a likely read error. The rearrangement joins TRBV29-1 to TRBJ2-5, with TRBD1 matching over 7 bases. The tail of the sequence fits TRBJ2-7 better, so the J call may be wrong. Germline loops: CDR1 SQVTM, CDR2 ANQGSEA. This CDR3 is 12 amino acids long. This CDR3 reads CSVATGIDEQYS. Here the CDR3 DNA reads TGCAGCGTCGCGACAGGGATCGACGAGCAGTACTCC.

V gene TRBV7-2 combines with J gene TRBJ2-7; maybe TRBD1 (5 bases). Germline CDR1 reads SGHTA; CDR2 reads FQGNSA. The CDR3 spans 16 residues. V was pared by 2 bases and J by 7 bases, with 21 bases between. The CDR3 here is CASSLSRAGQGNEQYF. The CDR3 DNA follows: TGTGCCAGCAGCTTAAGCCGGGCAGGGCAGGGCAATGAGCAGTACTTC.

This clonotype was seen a few times. The rearrangement joins TRBV12-3 or TRBV12-4 to TRBJ2-1, with 7 nucleotides matching TRBD1. This CDR3 contains 14 residues. The J segment lost 7 bases and the V segment lost 1 base, leaving 4 bases of the junction unmatched. The CDR3 here is CASSLVGGLNEQFF. The CDR3 bases are TGTGCCAGCAGTTTAGTAGGGGGCCTAAATGAGCAGTTCTTC.

The genes are TRBV20-1 and TRBJ2-3, with D possibly being TRBD1 (6 bases). Germline V lookup: CDR1 DFQATT, CDR2 SNEGSKA (reference sequence). Trimming removed 7 bases at V and 4 bases at J, with 12 bases between. The CDR3 is made up of 12 amino acids. The CDR3 DNA reads TGCAGTGAGAGACAGGTGGCAGATACGCAGTATTTT. Its protein product is CSERQVADTQYF.

This rearrangement joins TRBV15 to TRBJ1-5; D gene unclear. This CDR3 region has 17 residues. Germline CDR1 and CDR2: LNHNV and YYDKDF (reference sequence). Deletions cut 3 bases from V and 7 bases from J, with 22 bases between. CDR3 coding DNA: TGTGCCACCAGCAGTACTCCGGCGCAGGAAGCGTGGCAGCCCCAGCATTTT. The encoded protein is CATSSTPAQEAWQPQHF.

The rearrangement uses TRBV20-1 and TRBJ2-6; D is unclear. CDR3 length equals 15 residues. Between the trimmed V and J ends, which lost 0 bases and 1 base, there was a span of 7 bases. Germline loops: CDR1 DFQATT, CDR2 SNEGSKA (reference sequence). CDR3 DNA sequence: TGCAGTGCTAGAGATCGGTGGTCTGGGGCCAACGTCCTGACTTTC. It specifies CSARDRWSGANVLTF.

The CDR3 loop reads CASSRRGLLSYNEQYF. For the CDR3, the DNA is TGCGCCAGCAGCAGGAGGGGTCTCCTCTCCTACAATGAGCAGTACTTC. The chain recombines TRBV5-1 with TRBJ2-1; D is perhaps TRBD2 (6 bases). Judging by the DNA end, TRBJ2-7 fits better; the J call may be wrong. CDR3 length: 16 amino acids. CDR1 is SGHRS and CDR2 is YFSETQ in the germline V gene.

This clonotype occurred a few times. The J gene is TRBJ2-5, the V gene TRBV4-1; D is possibly TRBD1 (6 bases). The tail of the sequence fits TRBJ2-7 better, so the J call may be wrong. CDR1 is MGHRA and CDR2 is YSYEKL in the germline V gene. The CDR3 sequence is 16 residues long. The CDR3 is CASSGGSRDKSYEQYF. For the CDR3, the DNA is TGCGCCAGCAGCGGGGGCTCCCGGGACAAATCCTACGAGCAGTACTTC.

V gene TRBV13 combines with J gene TRBJ1-1; perhaps TRBD1 as D (5 bases). The CDR3 sequence is 14 residues long. Per germline, CDR1 PRHDT and CDR2 FYEKMQ (reference sequence). V lost 4 bases and J 6 bases, leaving 15 bases between the germline ends. CDR3 in DNA: TGTGCCAGCAGCTGGGACGGAGCGGACGCTGAAGCTTTCTTT. The encoded protein is CASSWDGADAEAFF.